This is a list of T cell receptor beta chains from one sample in a study of beta chain features in type 1 diabetes. The assay was immunoSEQ multiplex PCR, and TCRdb's table has in-frame clones only and misses some. The repertoire consists of under 850,000 clones, with 13% occurring once and the leading ten covering around 0.022%. The sequenced material came from naive CD4+ T cells from blood. The source of these receptors is a man between 18 and 35 years old with type 1 diabetes. CDR3s include the opening cysteine and the closing phenylalanine or tryptophan. The D gene is left open where the match is weak. The listing skips clone size in some rows; elsewhere it reads once, few, many or a size class.

TGTGCCAGCAGCGTAAATGGGGAGGGAGGGGCACCCCTCCACTTT | CASSVNGEGGAPLHF | TRBV9 | NA | NA | TRBJ1-6
TGTGCCAGCACCTCACGGGCCAGCCCCTATGGCTACACCTTC | CASTSRASPYGYTF | TRBV9 | NA | NA | TRBJ1-2
TGTGCTAGTGGTTTGGCCCGGGAAAACGGGCAGTTCTTC | CASGLARENGQFF | TRBV12-5 | NA | few | TRBJ2-1
TGTGCCAGCAGCACTGGACAGGGAGGCCCGTACGAGCAGTACTTC | CASSTGQGGPYEQYF | TRBV9 | TRBD1 | few | TRBJ2-7
TGCGCCAGCAGCCAAATCCCGGGACTAGCTCCCAATGAGCAGTTCTTC | CASSQIPGLAPNEQFF | TRBV10-2 | TRBD2 | few | TRBJ2-1
TGTGCCACCAGCAGGGTAGAGGGGCGGGAGACCCAGTACTTC | CATSRVEGRETQYF | TRBV15 | NA | NA | TRBJ2-5
TGTGCCAGCAGACAGGAATCACCCCTCCACTTT | CASRQESPLHF | TRBV6-6 | NA | NA | TRBJ1-6
TGTGCCAGCAGGGCCCTCAACTATGGCTACACCTTC | CASRALNYGYTF | TRBV2 | NA | NA | TRBJ1-2
TGTGCCAGCAGCTTAAAGAGTCCGGGCCTTAACACTGAAGCTTTCTTT | CASSLKSPGLNTEAFF | TRBV7-2 | NA | NA | TRBJ1-1
TGTGCCAGCAGGAAGCGAGGGGTTCGTTCCTACGAGCAGTACTTC | CASRKRGVRSYEQYF | TRBV21-1 | NA | few | TRBJ2-7
TGTGCCTGGAGTGCAGGAGCTAACTATGGCTACACCTTC | CAWSAGANYGYTF | TRBV30 | NA | NA | TRBJ1-2
TGTGCCAGTTGTGTGGGACAGAACACCGGGGAGCTGTTTTTT | CASCVGQNTGELFF | TRBV19 | NA | NA | TRBJ2-2
TGTGCCAGCAGCAACTCGGGGTACGAGCAGTACTTC | CASSNSGYEQYF | TRBV6-5 | NA | NA | TRBJ2-7
TGCGCCAGCAGCCTCGGACAGGGATCATATGGCTACACCTTC | CASSLGQGSYGYTF | TRBV5-1 | TRBD1 | NA | TRBJ1-2
TGCGCCAGCAGCTTGGCCGGGACAGGGAACACTGAAGCTTTCTTT | CASSLAGTGNTEAFF | TRBV5-1 | TRBD1 | NA | TRBJ1-1
TGTGCCAGCAGCGTAGGTGTAAAGGGGTCCCTTCACGAGCAGTACTTC | CASSVGVKGSLHEQYF | TRBV9 | NA | few | TRBJ2-7
TGCGCCAGCACTGGACAGGGGGGAAAGGTGTTTTTT | CASTGQGGKVFF | TRBV10-2 | TRBD1 | few | TRBJ1-4
TGTGCCAGCAGCCCCCTCGGCAATGAGCAGTTCTTC | CASSPLGNEQFF | TRBV16 | NA | NA | TRBJ2-1
TGTGCCAGCAACGGGGTGGATAGCAATCAGCCCCAGCATTTT | CASNGVDSNQPQHF | TRBV2 | NA | NA | TRBJ1-5
TGTGCCAGCAGCCCCCGGACAGGGTCGAACACTGAAGCTTTCTTT | CASSPRTGSNTEAFF | TRBV7-2 | TRBD1 | NA | TRBJ1-1
TGTGCCAGCAGCCTTCCCCCTTTTCACGGGGGGGCGAATGAGCAGTTCTTC | CASSLPPFHGGANEQFF | TRBV28 | TRBD2 | few | TRBJ2-1
TGTGCCAGCAGTGAATCCGGGGGCACAGATACGCAGTATTTT | CASSESGGTDTQYF | TRBV2 | NA | NA | TRBJ2-3
TGTGCCAGCAGTCTCTCATCTTACGAGACCCAGTACTTC | CASSLSSYETQYF | TRBV27 | NA | NA | TRBJ2-5
TGTGCCATCAGTGGGGAATACAGTGAGCAGTTCTTC | CAISGEYSEQFF | TRBV10-3 | NA | few | TRBJ2-1
TGTGCCAGCAGCGTTAGTGGCGCCGGGGAGCTGTTTTTT | CASSVSGAGELFF | TRBV9 | NA | NA | TRBJ2-2
TGTGCCAGCAACAAGGGGGATCAGCCCCAGCATTTT | CASNKGDQPQHF | TRBV5-7 | NA | few | TRBJ1-5
TGCGCCAGCAGCCAAGATAACGGGGGAAGCACAGATACGCAGTATTTT | CASSQDNGGSTDTQYF | TRBV4-1 | NA | NA | TRBJ2-3
TGTGCCAGCAGTGAAATGGCGCGGGAGCAGTTCTTC | CASSEMAREQFF | TRBV25-1 | NA | NA | TRBJ2-1
TGTGCCAGCAGCCCCCCTGCACCGACGGGCTATGGCTACACCTTC | CASSPPAPTGYGYTF | TRBV7-9 | NA | few | TRBJ1-2
TGCAGCGCCAGGGGAGGCAATCAGCCCCAGCATTTT | CSARGGNQPQHF | TRBV29-1 | NA | NA | TRBJ1-5
TGTGCCAGCAGTTCCCCGACTGATAGCTCTGGAAACACCATATATTTT | CASSSPTDSSGNTIYF | TRBV28 | NA | few | TRBJ1-3
TGTGCCAGCACCCCCCAAACTCGCGGCCAAGAGACCCAGTACTTC | CASTPQTRGQETQYF | TRBV6-6 | NA | NA | TRBJ2-5
TGCGCCAGCAGCCCTGGGACAGGCTCCTACGAGCAGTACTTC | CASSPGTGSYEQYF | TRBV5-1 | TRBD1 | NA | TRBJ2-7
TGTGCCAGCAGTGAAGCCCTAAATGAAAAACTGTTTTTT | CASSEALNEKLFF | TRBV2 | NA | few | TRBJ1-4
TGTGCCAGCAGCCTTCAGGGACGGACGAATGAAAAACTGTTTTTT | CASSLQGRTNEKLFF | TRBV7-2 | NA | few | TRBJ1-4
TGTGCCAGCGGCCCCGCCCAGGGTAACTATGGCTACACCTTC | CASGPAQGNYGYTF | TRBV25-1 | NA | NA | TRBJ1-2
TGTGCCAGCAGCTTAGAATGGGCTGGCAATCAGCCCCAGCATTTT | CASSLEWAGNQPQHF | TRBV7-2 | NA | few | TRBJ1-5
TGTGCCAGCTCACGTTCACAGGAGTCCGGCGAGCAGTACTTC | CASSRSQESGEQYF | TRBV18 | NA | NA | TRBJ2-7
TGCGCCAGCACCCCACGTTGGGAGGGGCGCTCTGGGGCCAACGTCCTGACTTTC | CASTPRWEGRSGANVLTF | TRBV23-1 | TRBD2 | few | TRBJ2-6
TGTGCCTGGGTAGCGGGGGCCCACTACAATGAGCAGTTCTTC | CAWVAGAHYNEQFF | TRBV30 | TRBD2 | NA | TRBJ2-1
TGTGCCAGTAGTGCCCGGGACAGAGCGTTGAACACTGAAGCTTTCTTT | CASSARDRALNTEAFF | TRBV19 | TRBD1 | few | TRBJ1-1
TGCAGCGTTGAAGGTCGACAGAATCTACGTGAAGCTTTCTTT | CSVEGRQNLREAFF | TRBV29-1 | NA | NA | TRBJ1-1
TGTGCCAGCAGTTTATATGGCGAAAAACTGTTTTTT | CASSLYGEKLFF | TRBV28 | NA | NA | TRBJ1-4
TGTGCCTGGAGTGTAAGTACGTCGGACTTAGGGCAGCCCCAGCATTTT | CAWSVSTSDLGQPQHF | TRBV30 | NA | few | TRBJ1-5
TGTGCCAGCAGCTTGAACCAGAGGGACTATGGCTACACCTTC | CASSLNQRDYGYTF | TRBV5-4 | NA | NA | TRBJ1-2
TGTGCCAGCAGCTTAGCGGGCCAGAACACTGAAGCTTTCTTT | CASSLAGQNTEAFF | TRBV7-2 | NA | NA | TRBJ1-1
TGTGCCAGCAGCTTAGGTCCAGGAGAGGATACGCAGTATTTT | CASSLGPGEDTQYF | TRBV7-9 | NA | NA | TRBJ2-3
TGTGCCATCTCGCAGGGAGCTGTCGGGAATGAGCAGTTCTTC | CAISQGAVGNEQFF | TRBV10-3 | NA | NA | TRBJ2-1
TGTGCCAGCAGCTTCCCCCCGCCCTACGAGCAGTACTTC | CASSFPPPYEQYF | TRBV7-9 | NA | few | TRBJ2-7
TGTGCCAGTAGTACAGGACAGGATTTCTCTGGGGCCAACGTCCTGACTTTC | CASSTGQDFSGANVLTF | TRBV19 | TRBD1 | few | TRBJ2-6
TGTGCCAGCAGCTTCGATACAGGGGGGACTGAAGCTTTCTTT | CASSFDTGGTEAFF | TRBV11-2 | TRBD1 | NA | TRBJ1-1
TGTGCCAGTAGGGTTTCCAGTTATAGCAATCAGCCCCAGCATTTT | CASRVSSYSNQPQHF | TRBV19 | NA | NA | TRBJ1-5
TGTGCCAGTAACAACTGGGGGGGATCGGAGTTCTTC | CASNNWGGSEFF | TRBV19 | TRBD2 | NA | TRBJ2-1
TGCGCCAGCAGCTTGGTTGGGGGCGAGAACACTGAAGCTTTCTTT | CASSLVGGENTEAFF | TRBV5-1 | NA | NA | TRBJ1-1
TGTGCCAGCAGCCGGGACAGGAACGAGCAGTACTTC | CASSRDRNEQYF | TRBV5-4 | TRBD1 | few | TRBJ2-7
TGCGCCAGCCAACCCGGGGGGGCAGGGCAAGAGACCCAGTACTTC | CASQPGGAGQETQYF | TRBV5-1 | TRBD2 | few | TRBJ2-5
TGTGCCAGCAGCGTTGACACCAACTATGGCTACACCTTC | CASSVDTNYGYTF | TRBV9 | NA | NA | TRBJ1-2
TGTGCCTGGATCCCTTGGACTCAAGACAACTATGGCTACACCTTC | CAWIPWTQDNYGYTF | TRBV30 | NA | NA | TRBJ1-2
TGTGCCAGCAGCGAACTAGCGGGGGGGACAGATACGCAGTATTTT | CASSELAGGTDTQYF | TRBV2 | TRBD2 | NA | TRBJ2-3